The 3 T cell receptor beta chains in this list originate from one sample, sequenced in a study of OX40 agonist ivuxolimab in advanced cancers. Preparation of the library involved the immunoSEQ multiplex PCR assay. The table was pulled from immuneACCESS by TCRdb, which kept in-frame rearrangements only. Such tables lose some clones; where checked, under half of the loss comes from unresolved V genes, and the rest has no known cause. Here the sample has about 91,000 clones; approximately 85% occur a single time. The top ten hold approximately 0.22% of the sample. The sequencing here drew on CD4+ or CD8+ T cells sorted from blood, taken in a trial of the OX40 agonist ivuxolimab. The source is an adult with an advanced solid tumor such as melanoma, head and neck, liver or kidney cancer.

The CDR3 DNA is TGCAGCGTCCCCCAGGCGAACACCGGGGAGCTGTTTTTT. Encoded protein: CSVPQANTGELFF. The chain carries TRBV29-1 and TRBJ2-2; no firm D call. This CDR3 comprises 13 residues. Germline lookup yields CDR1 SQVTM and CDR2 ANQGSEA. V lost 6 bases, J lost 0 bases, and 8 bases lay in between.

This clone was counted a few times. The junction departs from the called germline gene at one end, perhaps through a read error. This chain links TRBV13 with TRBJ2-1; D unclear. The germline V gene has CDR1 PRHDT and CDR2 FYEKMQ (reference sequence). The CDR3 covers 16 residues. DNA of the CDR3: TGTGCCAGCAGTTTAGGCACAAGATTCTTAAGGAATGAGCAGTTCTTC. As protein: CASSLGTRFLRNEQFF.

The chain combines TRBV6-1 with TRBJ2-1; 7 bases align to TRBD2. The CDR3 totals 15 residues. The V segment lost 4 bases and the J segment 4 bases; nucleotides outside the gene matches: 7. Germline CDR1 is MNHNS and CDR2 is SASEGT. The CDR3 DNA is TGTGCCAGCAGTGGACCACTAGCGCGGTACAATGAGCAGTTCTTC. Translated, it gives CASSGPLARYNEQFF.